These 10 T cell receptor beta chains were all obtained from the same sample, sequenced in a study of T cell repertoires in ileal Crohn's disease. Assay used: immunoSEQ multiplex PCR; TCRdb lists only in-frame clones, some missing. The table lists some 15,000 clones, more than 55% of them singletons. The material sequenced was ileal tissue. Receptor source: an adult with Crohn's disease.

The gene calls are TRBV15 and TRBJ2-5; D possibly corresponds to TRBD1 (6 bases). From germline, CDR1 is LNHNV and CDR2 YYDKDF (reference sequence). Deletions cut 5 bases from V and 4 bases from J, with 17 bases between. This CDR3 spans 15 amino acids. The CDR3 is CATSRDTGTRETQYF. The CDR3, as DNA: TGTGCCACCAGCCGGGACACTGGGACGCGAGAGACCCAGTACTTC.

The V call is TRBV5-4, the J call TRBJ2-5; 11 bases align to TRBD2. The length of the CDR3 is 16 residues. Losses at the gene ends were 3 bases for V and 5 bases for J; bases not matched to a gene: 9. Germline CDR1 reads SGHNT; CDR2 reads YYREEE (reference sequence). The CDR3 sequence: CASSSGLAGGEETQYF. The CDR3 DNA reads TGTGCCAGCAGCTCTGGGCTAGCGGGGGGTGAGGAGACCCAGTACTTC.

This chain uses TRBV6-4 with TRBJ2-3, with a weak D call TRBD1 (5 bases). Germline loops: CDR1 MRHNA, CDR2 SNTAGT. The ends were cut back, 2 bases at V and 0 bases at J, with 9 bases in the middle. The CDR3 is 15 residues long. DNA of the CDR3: TGTGCCAGCAGTGACGGGGCGGCTAGCACAGATACGCAGTATTTT. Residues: CASSDGAASTDTQYF.

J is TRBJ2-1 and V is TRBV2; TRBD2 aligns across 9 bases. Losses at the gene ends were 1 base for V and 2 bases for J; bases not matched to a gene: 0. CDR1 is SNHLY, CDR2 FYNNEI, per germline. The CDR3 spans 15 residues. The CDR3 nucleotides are TGTGCCAGCAGTGAAGGGACTAGCGCCTACAATGAGCAGTTCTTC. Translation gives CASSEGTSAYNEQFF.

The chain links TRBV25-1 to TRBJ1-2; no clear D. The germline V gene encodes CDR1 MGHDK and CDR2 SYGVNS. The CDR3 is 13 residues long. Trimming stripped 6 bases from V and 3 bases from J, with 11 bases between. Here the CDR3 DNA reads TGTGCCAGCAGGAGTGGGGAGTACTATGGCTACACCTTC. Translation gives CASRSGEYYGYTF.

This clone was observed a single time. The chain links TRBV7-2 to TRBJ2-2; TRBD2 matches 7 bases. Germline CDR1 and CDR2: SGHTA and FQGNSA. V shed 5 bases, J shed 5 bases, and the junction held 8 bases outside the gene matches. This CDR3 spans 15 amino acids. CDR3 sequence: CASSLVVGGTGELFF. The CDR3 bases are TGTGCCAGCAGCCTTGTTGTGGGAGGGACCGGGGAGCTGTTTTTT.

Written as DNA, the CDR3 is TGCGCCAGCAGCGAGGGACTAGCCAACAATGAGCAGTTCTTC. It translates to CASSEGLANNEQFF. The chain joins TRBV5-1 to TRBJ2-1; 9 bases map to TRBD2. This CDR3 is built from 14 residues. Germline V gene data show CDR1 as SGHRS and CDR2 as YFSETQ. Germline trimming cut 4 bases from V and 5 bases from J; bases unmatched to any gene: 4.

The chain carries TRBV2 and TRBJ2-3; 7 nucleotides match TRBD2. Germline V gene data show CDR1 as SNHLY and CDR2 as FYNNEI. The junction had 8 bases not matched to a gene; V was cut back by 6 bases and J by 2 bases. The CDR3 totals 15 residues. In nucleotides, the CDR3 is TGTGCCAGCAGGACAGCGGGGCTGATCACAGATACGCAGTATTTT. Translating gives CASRTAGLITDTQYF.

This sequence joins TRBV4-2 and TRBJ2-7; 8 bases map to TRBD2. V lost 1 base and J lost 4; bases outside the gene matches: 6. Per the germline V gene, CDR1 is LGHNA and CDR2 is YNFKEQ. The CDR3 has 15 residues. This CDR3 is CASSQAGSGVYEQYF. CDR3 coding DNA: TGTGCCAGCAGCCAAGCGGGTAGCGGGGTATACGAGCAGTACTTC.

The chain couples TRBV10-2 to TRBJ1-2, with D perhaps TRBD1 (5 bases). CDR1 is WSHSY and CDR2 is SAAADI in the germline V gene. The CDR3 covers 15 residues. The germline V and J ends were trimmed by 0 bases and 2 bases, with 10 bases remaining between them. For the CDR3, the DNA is TGCGCCAGCAGTGAGTCTGTCGCAGGGAACTATGGCTACACCTTC. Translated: CASSESVAGNYGYTF.